This passage covers 9 T cell receptor beta chains from one sample sequenced in a study of T cells in Graves' hyperthyroidism and ophthalmopathy. Amplification of TCR beta CDR3 regions used RNA as the template. The TCR CDR3 was amplified in a first-round RT-PCR using the HTBI primer set. TCRdb re-called the multiplex PCR reads with MiXCR, one entry per CDR3 protein. The sample holds some 360,000 distinct CDR3 sequences; roughly 20% are singletons and the top ten take about a sixth. Sequences were obtained from blood. These receptor sequences come from a woman aged 40 to 50 with Graves' ophthalmopathy.

This clonotype was detected only a few times. This chain joins TRBV6-2 or TRBV6-3 and TRBJ2-5; 7 nucleotides agree with TRBD2. The CDR3 is 15 amino acids. Germline CDR1 is MNHEY and CDR2 is SVGEGT. V trimming: 4 bases; J trimming: 5 bases; junction bases outside the gene matches: 10. The CDR3 loop is CASSSTSADWETQYF. The CDR3 nucleotides are TGTGCCAGCAGTTCAACTAGCGCGGACTGGGAGACCCAGTACTTC.

This clonotype was found many times. The V gene is TRBV6-1, the J gene TRBJ1-1, with no clear D. V dropped 5 bases and J dropped 6 bases, with 16 bases sitting between them. CDR1 and CDR2 (germline): MNHNS, SASEGT. The CDR3 is 14 residues long. CDR3 sequence (DNA): TGTGCCAGCAGTCCTCGGGAAGGTGGGGCTGAAGCTTTCTTT. Translated, it gives CASSPREGGAEAFF.

At least ten counts were recorded for this clonotype. J is TRBJ2-7 and V is TRBV11-2, with D possibly matching TRBD2 (5 bases). The CDR3 has 16 residues. Trimming pared 1 base from V and 2 bases from J, leaving 15 bases between. Germline-derived CDR1 and CDR2 are SGHAT and FQNNGV. The CDR3 reads CASSLGVAGPPYEQYF. The CDR3 bases are TGTGCCAGCAGCTTAGGAGTCGCGGGTCCCCCCTACGAGCAGTACTTC.

This clonotype was seen repeatedly, ten times or more. The gene calls are TRBV28 and TRBJ1-6; D call uncertain. V lost 3 bases, J lost 8 bases, and 23 bases lay in between. Germline assignment: CDR1 MDHEN and CDR2 SYDVKM. This CDR3 is built from 18 residues. The CDR3 loop reads CASSFVSGFFSGDSPLHF. The CDR3 DNA follows: TGTGCCAGCAGTTTTGTTTCAGGTTTTTTCAGCGGGGATTCACCCCTCCACTTT. The variable domain in full, completed from reference TRBV28 and TRBJ1-6, reads DVKVTQSSRYLVKRTGEKVFLECVQDMDHENMFWYRQDPGLGLRLIYFSYDVKMKEKGDIPEGYSVSREKKERFSLILESASTNQTSMYLCASSFVSGFFSGDSPLHFGNGTRLTVT.

The table lists this clonotype with many counts. The rearrangement links TRBV29-1 to TRBJ2-5; D perhaps matches TRBD1 (5 bases). Germline V gives CDR1 SQVTM, CDR2 ANQGSEA. This CDR3 region has 13 residues. The V end lost 7 bases, the J end lost 5 bases, and 17 bases lay between the germline ends. The CDR3 nucleotides are TGCAGCGAAGCACAGGTGGTGGGTGAGACCCAGTACTTC. Translated: CSEAQVVGETQYF.

This clonotype was counted at least ten times. The chain couples TRBV6-1 to TRBJ1-5; TRBD1 is a possible D gene (5 bases). Germline lookup yields CDR1 MNHNS and CDR2 SASEGT. Trimming cost V 1 base and J 3 bases, with 10 bases left between them. The CDR3 is made up of 15 amino acids. CDR3 nucleotides: TGTGCCAGCAGTGAAGGGGGGACCGTCAATCAGCCCCAGCATTTT. This gives the protein CASSEGGTVNQPQHF.

This chain joins TRBV6-2 or TRBV6-3 and TRBJ2-7; D gene ambiguous. Germline assignment: CDR1 MNHEY and CDR2 SVGEGT. V lost 7 bases to trimming and J lost 2 bases, with 9 bases between them. This CDR3 spans 12 amino acids. The DNA for the CDR3 is TGTGCCAGCAAATCTCGGACCTACGAGCAGTACTTC. Translating gives CASKSRTYEQYF.

This clonotype was recorded at least ten times. This chain uses TRBV19 with TRBJ1-5; D may be TRBD1 (5 bases). CDR1 and CDR2 (germline): LNHDA, SQIVND (reference sequence). CDR3 size: 14 residues. Trimming pared 5 bases from V and 9 bases from J, leaving 17 bases between. CDR3 region: CASSFPRAPWPQHF. In DNA form, the CDR3 reads TGTGCCAGTAGTTTCCCCAGGGCGCCTTGGCCCCAGCATTTT.

Note on this clonotype: A much larger clone differs from this one at a single base, so this may be a read error. The V and J genes are TRBV7-2 and TRBJ2-5; TRBD2 agrees at 10 bases. Per the germline V gene, CDR1 is SGHTA and CDR2 is FQGNSA. The length of the CDR3 is 15 residues. The CDR3 loop is CASSLASGREETLYF. Written as DNA, the CDR3 is TGTGCCAGCAGCTTGGCGAGCGGGAGGGAAGAGACCCTGTACTTC. Supplemented by reference TRBV7-2 and TRBJ2-5, the full variable domain reads GAGVSQSPSNKVTEKGKDVELRCDPISGHTALYWYRQSLGQGLEFLIYFQGNSAPDKSGLPSDRFSAERTGGSVSTLTIQRTQQEDSAVYLCASSLASGREETLYFGPGTRLLVL.